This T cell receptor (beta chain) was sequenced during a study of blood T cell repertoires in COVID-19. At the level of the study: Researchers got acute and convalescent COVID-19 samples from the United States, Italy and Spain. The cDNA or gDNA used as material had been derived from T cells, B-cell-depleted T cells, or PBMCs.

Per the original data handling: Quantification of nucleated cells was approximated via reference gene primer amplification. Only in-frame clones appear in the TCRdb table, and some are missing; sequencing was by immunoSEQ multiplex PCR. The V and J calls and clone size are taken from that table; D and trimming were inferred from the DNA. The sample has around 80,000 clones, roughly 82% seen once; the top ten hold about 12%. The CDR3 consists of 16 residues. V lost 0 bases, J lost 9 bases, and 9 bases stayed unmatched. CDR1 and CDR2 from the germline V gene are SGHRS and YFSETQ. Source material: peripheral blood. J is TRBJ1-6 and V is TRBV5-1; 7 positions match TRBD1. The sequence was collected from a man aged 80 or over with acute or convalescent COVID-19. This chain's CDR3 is CASSLGPGGGSSPLHF. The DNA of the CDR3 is TGCGCCAGCAGCTTGGGGCCAGGAGGGGGCTCTTCACCCCTCCACTTT.